This section outlines one TCR beta chain sequence together with its context. The data belong to a study of blood T cell repertoires in COVID-19. This CDR3 is 15 amino acids long. CDR1 and CDR2 (germline): KGHSH, LQKENI. V was pared by 1 base and J by 4 bases, with 2 bases of the junction left unmatched. Authors' methods: Reference gene primer amplification in the assay estimated nucleated cell counts. Generated by immunoSEQ multiplex PCR, the TCRdb table keeps only in-frame clones and is missing some. V and J calls and clone size are copied from that table; D and trimming were computed from the DNA. The repertoire consists of 80,000 to 130,000 clones, with around 86% occurring once and the leading ten covering approximately 2.6%. The participants were between about 18 and 95 years old and came from roughly 25 US areas. Participants' own reports of clinical history determined their cohort assignment. Resolution of symptoms, clearance, or two negative PCRs was present in recovered Cohort 3 donors.

The clonotype was recovered from a woman aged 50 to 65 who had recovered from COVID-19. Sequencing was carried out using PBMCs or T cells enriched from blood (not recorded which). The chain combines TRBV18 with TRBJ2-3; 10 bases agree with TRBD2. Written as DNA, the CDR3 is TGTGCCAGCTCACCACGGAGCGGGGGGGCAGATACGCAGTATTTT. It specifies CASSPRSGGADTQYF.